This T cell receptor (beta chain) was identified during a study of cytomegalovirus exposure and HLA in healthy donors. The study's findings and limits: According to a later analysis, donors in an Asian-associated ancestry cluster reportedly had fewer N-insertions than the approximately 730-donor mean. The majority of CMV-associated TCR beta chains were reported as apparently HLA-restricted in a later analysis. Despite most TCR sequences being rare, some public TCRs occurred in many donors.

13 Jbeta primers and 60 Vbeta primers were used for the PCR. Method: immunoSEQ multiplex PCR; TCRdb's copy keeps in-frame clones and lacks some. The listing records 110,000 to 150,000 clones. Turning to this clone: What it binds is unknown.

CDR3 length: 13 residues. Germline V CDR1 and CDR2: SGHDT, YYEEEE. J lost 8 bases, V lost 0 bases, and 4 bases had no gene match. This chain links TRBV5-6 with TRBJ1-1; 7 bases align to TRBD1. The specimen was PBMCs. The clonotype was recovered from a middle-aged man in good health and CMV-seronegative. The CDR3: CASSLDGRGEAFF. The CDR3 DNA is TGTGCCAGCAGCTTGGACGGCAGGGGGGAAGCTTTCTTT. The whole variable domain, filled in from reference TRBV5-6 and TRBJ1-1, reads DAGVTQSPTHLIKTRGQQVTLRCSPKSGHDTVSWYQQALGQGPQFIFQYYEEEERQRGNFPDRFSGHQFPNYSSELNVNALLLGDSALYLCASSLDGRGEAFFGQGTRLTVV.